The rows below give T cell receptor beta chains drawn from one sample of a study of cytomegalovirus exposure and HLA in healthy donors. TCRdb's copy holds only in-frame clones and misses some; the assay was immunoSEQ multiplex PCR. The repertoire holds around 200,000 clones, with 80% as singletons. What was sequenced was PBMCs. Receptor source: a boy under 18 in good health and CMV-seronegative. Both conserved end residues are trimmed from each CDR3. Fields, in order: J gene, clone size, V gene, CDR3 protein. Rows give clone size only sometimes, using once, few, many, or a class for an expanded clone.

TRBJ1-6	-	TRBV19	ASSRDRGGNSPLH
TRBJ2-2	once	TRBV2	ASDVPGLAGELF
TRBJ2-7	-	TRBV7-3	ASSPTGGSSYEQY
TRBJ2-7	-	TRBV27	ASSFPGAGQHEQY
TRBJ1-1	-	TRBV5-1	ASSLSGGNTEAF
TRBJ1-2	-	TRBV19	ASSIRGNYGYT
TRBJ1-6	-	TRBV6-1	ASSESIVPY
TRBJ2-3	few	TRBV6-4	ASSDGGGTDTQY
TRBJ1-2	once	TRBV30	AWSVLQSFNYT
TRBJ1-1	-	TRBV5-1	ASSSNLPRQGALGTEAF
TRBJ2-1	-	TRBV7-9	ASSLVGGSSYNEQF
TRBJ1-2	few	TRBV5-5	ASSLDMGAGYGYT
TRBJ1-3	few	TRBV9	ASSSPGFGGNTIY
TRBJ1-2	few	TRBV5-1	ASRGQEGGGYT
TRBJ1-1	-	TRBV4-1	ASSQVVNTEAF
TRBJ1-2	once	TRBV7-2	ASSLLTTGLYGYT
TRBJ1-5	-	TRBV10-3	AISESEGQGSNQPQH
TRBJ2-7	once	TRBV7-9	ASSPTGLARSYEQY
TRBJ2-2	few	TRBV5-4	ASSLIPGYDTGELF
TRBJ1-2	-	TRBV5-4	AIEAGGGYT
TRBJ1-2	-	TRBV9	ASSVEQFDYGYT
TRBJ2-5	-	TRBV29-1	SFDRGQETQY
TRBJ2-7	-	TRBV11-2	ASSLEGQGIDEQY
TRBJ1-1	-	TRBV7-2	ASSLGSGNTEAF
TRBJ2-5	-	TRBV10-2	ASSEVAGESETQY
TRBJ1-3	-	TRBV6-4	ASSDSLKAGGTGNTIY
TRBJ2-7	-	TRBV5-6	ASSSAGKQY
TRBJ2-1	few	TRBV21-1	ASSILHPPGLLSDEQF
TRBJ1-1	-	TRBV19	ASRGKNTEAF
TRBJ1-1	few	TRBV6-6	ASSYLGTGMTEAF
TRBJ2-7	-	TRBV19	ASSILQGSEQY
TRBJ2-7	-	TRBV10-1	ASSEGTLTGEEQY
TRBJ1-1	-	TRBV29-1	SVPGLGNTEAF
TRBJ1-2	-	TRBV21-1	ASSIRTYRTPNYGYT
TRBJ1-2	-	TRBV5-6	ASSFGQGAVYGYT
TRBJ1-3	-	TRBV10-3	AIGAVSGNTIY
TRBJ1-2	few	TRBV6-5	ASSSTSRFYYGYT
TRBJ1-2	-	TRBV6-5	ASSSDGVRYGYT
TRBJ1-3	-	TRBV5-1	ASSPTGTGGRRAGNTIY
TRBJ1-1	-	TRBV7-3	ASSPSGGLEAF
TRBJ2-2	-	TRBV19	ASSGDWTGELF
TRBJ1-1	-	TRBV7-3	ASSFGGGNTEAF
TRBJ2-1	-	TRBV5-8	ASIIQQGVYNEQF
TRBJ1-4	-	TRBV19	ASSIGTGGTNEKLF
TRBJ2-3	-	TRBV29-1	SVAGTGTSSTDTQY
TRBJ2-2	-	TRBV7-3	ASSLSSSGDTGELF
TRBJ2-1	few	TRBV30	AWSAGHRGYYNEQF
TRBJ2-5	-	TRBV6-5	ASSRSRFQETQY
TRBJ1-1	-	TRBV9	ASSRDTTEAF
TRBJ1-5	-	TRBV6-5	ASGYRGQPQH
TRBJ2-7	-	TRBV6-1	ASSVGFSGQSSYEQY
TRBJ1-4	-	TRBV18	ASSPTGTGREKLF